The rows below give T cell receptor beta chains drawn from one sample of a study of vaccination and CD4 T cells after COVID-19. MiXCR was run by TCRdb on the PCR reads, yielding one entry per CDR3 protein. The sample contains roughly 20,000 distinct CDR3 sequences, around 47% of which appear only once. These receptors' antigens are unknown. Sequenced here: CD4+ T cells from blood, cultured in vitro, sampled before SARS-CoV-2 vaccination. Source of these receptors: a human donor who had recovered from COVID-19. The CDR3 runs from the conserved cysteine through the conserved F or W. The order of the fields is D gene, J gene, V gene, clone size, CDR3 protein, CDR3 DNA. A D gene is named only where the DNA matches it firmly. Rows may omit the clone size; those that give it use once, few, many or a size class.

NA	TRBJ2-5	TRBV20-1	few	CSARTGLSQKETQYF	TGCAGTGCTAGAACGGGACTCTCACAAAAAGAGACCCAGTACTTC
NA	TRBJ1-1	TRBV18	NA	CASSPTPDGNTEAFF	TGTGCCAGCTCCCCAACGCCGGACGGGAACACTGAAGCTTTCTTT
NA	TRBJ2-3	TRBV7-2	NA	CASSLVSGLGARDTQYF	TGTGCCAGCAGCTTAGTGAGTGGGTTAGGGGCTCGGGATACGCAGTATTTT
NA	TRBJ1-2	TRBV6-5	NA	CASSYAAGGYGYTF	TGTGCCAGCAGTTACGCAGCAGGAGGCTATGGCTACACCTTC
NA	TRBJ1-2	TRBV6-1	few	CASSEAGLYGYTF	TGTGCCAGCAGTGAGGCAGGGCTCTATGGCTACACCTTC
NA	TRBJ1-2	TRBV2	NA	CASNNQINYGYTF	TGTGCCAGCAACAATCAGATTAACTATGGCTACACCTTC
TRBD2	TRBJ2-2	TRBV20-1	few	CSALSGGATGELFF	TGCAGTGCCTTAAGCGGGGGGGCGACCGGGGAGCTGTTTTTT
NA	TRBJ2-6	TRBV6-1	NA	CASTGANVLTF	TGTGCCAGCACTGGGGCCAACGTCCTGACTTTC
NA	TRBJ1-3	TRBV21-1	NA	CASSSRTGKGNTIYF	TGTGCCAGCAGCTCCCGAACAGGTAAGGGAAACACCATATATTTT
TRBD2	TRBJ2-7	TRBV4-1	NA	CASSQVALASHEQYF	TGCGCCAGCAGCCAAGTTGCACTAGCGTCCCACGAGCAGTACTTC
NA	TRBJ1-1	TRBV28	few	CASNIGMNTEAFF	TGTGCCAGCAATATCGGAATGAACACTGAAGCTTTCTTT
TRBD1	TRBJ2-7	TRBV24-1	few	CATSDPDRGDYEQYF	TGTGCCACCAGTGACCCCGACAGGGGGGACTACGAGCAGTACTTC
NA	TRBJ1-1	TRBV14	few	CASSQLGYTEAFF	TGTGCCAGCAGCCAATTAGGGTACACTGAAGCTTTCTTT
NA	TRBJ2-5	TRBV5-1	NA	CASSSETGRETQYF	TGCGCCAGCAGCTCTGAGACAGGGAGGGAGACCCAGTACTTC
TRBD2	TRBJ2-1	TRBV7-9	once	CASSRRTSGGVVQYNEQFF	TGTGCCAGCAGCCGACGGACTAGCGGGGGAGTAGTACAATACAATGAGCAGTTCTTC
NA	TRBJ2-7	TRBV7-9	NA	CASSSETGVAYEQYF	TGTGCCAGCAGCTCAGAGACTGGCGTCGCTTACGAGCAGTACTTC
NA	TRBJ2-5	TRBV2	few	CASRTRWGIQETQYF	TGTGCCAGCCGAACGAGATGGGGGATCCAAGAGACCCAGTACTTC
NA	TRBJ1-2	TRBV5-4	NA	CASSLRFGETYGYTF	TGTGCCAGCAGCTTAAGGTTTGGGGAGACCTATGGCTACACCTTC
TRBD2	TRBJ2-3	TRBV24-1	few	CATSDPGTSGGPDTQYF	TGTGCCACCAGTGACCCCGGGACTAGCGGGGGGCCAGATACGCAGTATTTT
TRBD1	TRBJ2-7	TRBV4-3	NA	CASSHGQGYEQYF	TGCGCCAGCAGCCACGGACAGGGCTACGAGCAGTACTTC
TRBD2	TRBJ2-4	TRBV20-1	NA	CSARDPTSGIGGNIQYF	TGCAGTGCTAGAGATCCCACTAGCGGGATTGGGGGAAACATTCAGTACTTC
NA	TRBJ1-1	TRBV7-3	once	CASSLAGRGNTEAFF	TGTGCCAGCAGCTTAGCGGGCAGGGGCAACACTGAAGCTTTCTTT
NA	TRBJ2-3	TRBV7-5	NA	CISVSEIPGLAGQSTDTQYF	NA
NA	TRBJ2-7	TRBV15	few	CATSRASGLFLGGEQYF	TGTGCCACCAGCAGAGCTTCGGGACTCTTTTTGGGTGGCGAGCAGTACTTC
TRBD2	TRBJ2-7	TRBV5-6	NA	CASSLFAGLAGYEQYF	TGTGCCAGCAGCTTGTTTGCCGGACTAGCGGGGTACGAGCAGTACTTC
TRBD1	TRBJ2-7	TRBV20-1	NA	CSARDRTGDPYEQYF	TGCAGTGCTAGGGATAGGACAGGAGACCCCTACGAGCAGTACTTC
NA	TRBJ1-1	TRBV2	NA	CASSDPSTGAGNTNTEAFF	TGTGCCAGCAGTGACCCGTCCACGGGGGCTGGGAATACGAACACTGAAGCTTTCTTT
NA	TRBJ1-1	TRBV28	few	CASSTDSHLTEAFF	TGTGCCAGCAGTACCGACAGCCATCTGACTGAAGCTTTCTTT
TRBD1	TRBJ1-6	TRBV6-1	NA	CASSRTGDSPLHF	TGTGCCAGCAGTCGCACAGGGGATTCACCCCTCCACTTT
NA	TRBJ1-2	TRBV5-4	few	CASSRADRPYGYTF	TGTGCCAGCAGCCGCGCCGACAGACCGTATGGCTACACCTTC
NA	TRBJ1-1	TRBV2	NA	CASRVQSLNTEAFF	TGTGCCAGCAGGGTACAGAGCCTGAACACTGAAGCTTTCTTT
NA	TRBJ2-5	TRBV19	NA	CASSTPRDNQETQYF	TGTGCCAGTAGTACGCCCCGGGACAACCAAGAGACCCAGTACTTC
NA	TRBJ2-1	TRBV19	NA	CASVGPPRYNEQFF	TGTGCCAGTGTGGGACCCCCCCGGTACAATGAGCAGTTCTTC
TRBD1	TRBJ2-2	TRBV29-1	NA	CSVEGQGNTGELFF	TGCAGCGTTGAGGGACAGGGTAACACCGGGGAGCTGTTTTTT
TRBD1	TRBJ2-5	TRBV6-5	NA	CASSWTGEETQYF	TGTGCCAGCAGTTGGACAGGGGAAGAGACCCAGTACTTC
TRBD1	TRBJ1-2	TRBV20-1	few	CSPGGQHDYGYTF	TGCAGTCCCGGGGGACAGCATGACTATGGCTACACCTTC
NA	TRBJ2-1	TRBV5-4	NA	CASSLESSEDEQFF	TGTGCCAGCAGCTTGGAGTCGTCGGAGGATGAGCAGTTCTTC